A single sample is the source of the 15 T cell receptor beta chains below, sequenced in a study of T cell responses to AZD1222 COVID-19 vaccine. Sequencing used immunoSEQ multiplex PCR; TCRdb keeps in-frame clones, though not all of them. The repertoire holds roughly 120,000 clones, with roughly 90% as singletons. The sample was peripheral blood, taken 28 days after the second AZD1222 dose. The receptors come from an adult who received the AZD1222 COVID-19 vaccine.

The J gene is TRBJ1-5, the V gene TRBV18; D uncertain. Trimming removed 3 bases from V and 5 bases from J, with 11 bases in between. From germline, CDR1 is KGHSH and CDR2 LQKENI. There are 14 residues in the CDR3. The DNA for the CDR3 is TGTGCCAGCTCACCGGTCCCGAGAGATCAGCCCCAGCATTTT. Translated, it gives CASSPVPRDQPQHF.

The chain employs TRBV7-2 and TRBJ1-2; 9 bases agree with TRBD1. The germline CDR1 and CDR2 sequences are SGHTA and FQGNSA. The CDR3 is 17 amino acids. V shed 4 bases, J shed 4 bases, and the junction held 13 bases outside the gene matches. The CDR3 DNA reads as TGTGCCAGCAGCTCTCCGGGACAGGGACCAATGGTCTATGGCTACACCTTC. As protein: CASSSPGQGPMVYGYTF.

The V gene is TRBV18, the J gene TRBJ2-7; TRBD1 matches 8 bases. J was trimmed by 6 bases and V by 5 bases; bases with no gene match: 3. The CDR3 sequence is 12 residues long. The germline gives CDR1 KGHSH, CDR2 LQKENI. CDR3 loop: CASSGQGGEQYF. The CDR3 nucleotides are TGTGCCAGCTCAGGACAGGGAGGCGAGCAGTACTTC.

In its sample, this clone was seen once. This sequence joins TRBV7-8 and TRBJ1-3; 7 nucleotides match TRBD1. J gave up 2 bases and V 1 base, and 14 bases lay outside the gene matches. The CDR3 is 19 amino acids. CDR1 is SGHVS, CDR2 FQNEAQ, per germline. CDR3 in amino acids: CASSLEMARGSRPGNTIYF. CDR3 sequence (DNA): TGTGCCAGCAGCTTAGAGATGGCCAGGGGGTCCCGACCTGGAAACACCATATATTTT.

The CDR3, as DNA: TGTGCCAGCAGCGTAGGAGGCAGCGGGCCCAGCACAGATACGCAGTATTTT. Its protein is CASSVGGSGPSTDTQYF. The rearrangement uses TRBV9 and TRBJ2-3; TRBD2 might be the D (6 bases). Germline CDR1 and CDR2: SGDLS and YYNGEE. The CDR3 runs to 17 residues. Trimming pared 0 bases from V and 0 bases from J, leaving 14 bases between.

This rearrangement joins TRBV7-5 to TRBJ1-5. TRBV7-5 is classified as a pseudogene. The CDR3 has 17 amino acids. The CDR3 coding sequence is TGTGTCAGAAGCTTAGGAGGCCCCGGGGGGGCCAATCAGCCCCAGCATTTT. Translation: CVRSLGGPGGANQPQHF.

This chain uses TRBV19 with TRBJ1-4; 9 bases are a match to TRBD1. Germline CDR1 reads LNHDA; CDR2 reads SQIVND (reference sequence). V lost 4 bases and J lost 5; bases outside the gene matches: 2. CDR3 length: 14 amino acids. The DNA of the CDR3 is TGTGCCAGTAGTACACAGGGGGCGAATGAAAAACTGTTTTTT. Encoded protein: CASSTQGANEKLFF.

CDR3 DNA sequence: TGTGCCAGCAGCTCGGGGCCGTACACAGATACGCAGTATTTT. Translated: CASSSGPYTDTQYF. V is TRBV28 and J is TRBJ2-3; D might be TRBD1 or TRBD2, each matching 5 bases. This CDR3 has 14 residues. Trimming took 6 bases from V and 2 from J, leaving 12 bases between them. The germline V gene has CDR1 MDHEN and CDR2 SYDVKM.

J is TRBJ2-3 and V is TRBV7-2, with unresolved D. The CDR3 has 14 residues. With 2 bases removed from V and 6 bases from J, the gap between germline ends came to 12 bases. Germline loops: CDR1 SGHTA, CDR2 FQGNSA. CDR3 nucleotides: TGTGCCAGCAGCTTAATCTCTCGATGGGATACGCAGTATTTT. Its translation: CASSLISRWDTQYF.

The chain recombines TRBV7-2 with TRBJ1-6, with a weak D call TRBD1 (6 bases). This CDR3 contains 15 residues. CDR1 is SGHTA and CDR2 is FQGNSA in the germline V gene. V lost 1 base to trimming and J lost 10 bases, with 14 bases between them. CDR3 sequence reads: CASSLGNREGSPLHF. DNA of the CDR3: TGTGCCAGCAGCTTAGGAAACAGGGAGGGATCACCCCTCCACTTT.

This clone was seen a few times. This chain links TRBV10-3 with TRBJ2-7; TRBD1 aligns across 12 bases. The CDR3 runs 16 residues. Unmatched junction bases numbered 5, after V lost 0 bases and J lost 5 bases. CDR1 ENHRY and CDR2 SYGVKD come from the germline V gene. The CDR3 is CAISESGTGGRDEQYF. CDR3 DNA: TGTGCCATCAGTGAGTCTGGGACAGGGGGCAGGGACGAGCAGTACTTC.

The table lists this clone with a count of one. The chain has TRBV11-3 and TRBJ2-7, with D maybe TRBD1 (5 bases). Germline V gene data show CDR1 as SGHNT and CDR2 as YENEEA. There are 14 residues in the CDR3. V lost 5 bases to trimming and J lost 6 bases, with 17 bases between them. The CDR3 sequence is CASSTGTQGTEQYF. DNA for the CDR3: TGTGCCAGCAGCACCGGAACCCAGGGTACCGAGCAGTACTTC.

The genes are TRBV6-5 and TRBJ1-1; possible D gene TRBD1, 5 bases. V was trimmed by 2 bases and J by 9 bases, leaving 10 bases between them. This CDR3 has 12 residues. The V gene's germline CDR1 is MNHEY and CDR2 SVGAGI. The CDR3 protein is CASSYRGGQAFF. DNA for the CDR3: TGTGCCAGCAGTTACAGGGGAGGACAAGCTTTCTTT.

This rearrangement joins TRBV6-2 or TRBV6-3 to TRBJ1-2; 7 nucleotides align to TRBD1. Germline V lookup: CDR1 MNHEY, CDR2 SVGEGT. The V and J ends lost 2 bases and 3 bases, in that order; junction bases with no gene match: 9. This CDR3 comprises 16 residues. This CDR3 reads CASSYTSRQGYYGYTF. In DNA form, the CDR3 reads TGTGCCAGCAGTTACACGTCGAGACAGGGTTACTATGGCTACACCTTC.

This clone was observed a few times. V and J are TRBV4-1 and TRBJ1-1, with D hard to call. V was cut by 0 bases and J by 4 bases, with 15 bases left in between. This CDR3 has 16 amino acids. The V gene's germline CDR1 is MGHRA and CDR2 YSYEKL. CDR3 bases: TGCGCCAGCAGCCAAGAGCCCGGGATCTGGGGCACTGAAGCTTTCTTT. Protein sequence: CASSQEPGIWGTEAFF.